These T cell receptor beta chains were read from a single sample in a study of early T cells in non-severe SARS-CoV-2 infection. TCRdb ran MiXCR on the 5' RACE reads and lists one entry per CDR3 protein. The data hold tens of thousands of distinct CDR3 sequences, with around 4.5% observed a single time. What was sequenced was whole blood. The source of these receptors is an adult who was a healthcare worker with PCR-confirmed SARS-CoV-2 infection or an uninfected control (not recorded which). CDR3s include the opening cysteine and the closing phenylalanine or tryptophan. D genes are given only for firm matches. Expanded clones get a size class; other rows say once, few or many, or leave the size out.

j_gene,abundance,d_gene,v_gene,CDR3aa,CDR3nt
TRBJ2-7,many,-,TRBV6-2/TRBV6-3,CASSPSASYEQYF,TGTGCCAGCAGCCCCAGCGCCTCCTACGAGCAGTACTTC
TRBJ1-4,few,TRBD1,TRBV28,CASSYPGQGKKLFF,TGTGCCAGCAGTTATCCGGGACAGGGGAAAAAACTGTTTTTT
TRBJ2-1,many,-,TRBV5-5,CASSSLGGIRDEQFF,TGTGCCAGCAGCTCTCTTGGAGGGATTAGGGATGAGCAGTTCTTC
TRBJ2-1,few,TRBD2,TRBV2,CASNSGTLSYNEQFF,TGTGCCAGCAATAGCGGGACCCTCTCCTACAATGAGCAGTTCTTC
TRBJ2-3,few,TRBD1,TRBV29-1,CSVVKDRGTDTQYF,TGCAGCGTTGTAAAGGACAGGGGCACAGATACGCAGTATTTT
TRBJ2-1,few,TRBD2,TRBV7-8,CASSLIPTSGRSEQFF,TGTGCCAGCAGCTTAATCCCGACTAGCGGGAGAAGTGAGCAGTTCTTC
TRBJ2-3,many,TRBD1,TRBV7-8,CASSLVPGQGARTDTQYF,TGTGCCAGCAGCTTAGTGCCGGGACAGGGGGCGCGGACAGATACGCAGTATTTT
TRBJ1-5,many,-,TRBV12-3/TRBV12-4,CASRKDRSGNQPQHF,TGTGCCAGCAGGAAAGACAGGTCGGGCAATCAGCCCCAGCATTTT
TRBJ2-7,few,TRBD2,TRBV28,CASSLGTIAGEQYF,TGTGCCAGCAGTTTGGGGACTATCGCGGGAGAGCAGTACTTC
TRBJ2-7,many,TRBD1,TRBV5-6,CASSWDRGRIEQYF,TGTGCCAGCAGCTGGGACAGGGGGCGAATCGAGCAGTACTTC
TRBJ2-1,many,-,TRBV2,CASANNEQFF,TGTGCCAGCGCTAACAATGAGCAGTTCTTC
TRBJ2-1,many,-,TRBV5-1,CASSPFHHSGYNEQFF,TGCGCCAGCAGCCCTTTCCACCATTCGGGCTACAATGAGCAGTTCTTC
TRBJ1-5,many,TRBD1,TRBV10-2,CASSDPKGQNQPQHF,TGCGCCAGCAGTGACCCTAAGGGACAGAATCAGCCCCAGCATTTT
TRBJ2-4,many,TRBD1,TRBV4-2,CASSHEDRGTKNIQYF,TGTGCCAGCAGCCACGAGGACAGGGGAACTAAAAACATTCAGTACTTC
TRBJ2-1,few,TRBD2,TRBV7-9,CASSSRRPTLLAGGNEQFF,TGTGCCAGCAGCTCCAGACGCCCTACCTTACTAGCGGGGGGAAATGAGCAGTTCTTC
TRBJ2-1,-,TRBD1,TRBV4-1,CASSQDLDRVRNEQFF,TGCGCCAGCAGCCAAGATTTGGACAGGGTGCGTAATGAGCAGTTCTTC
TRBJ1-4,many,-,TRBV5-1,CASSPDSYNEKLFF,TGCGCCAGCAGCCCGGACAGCTACAATGAAAAACTGTTTTTT
TRBJ1-1,many,-,TRBV6-2/TRBV6-3,CASSLTSHQVNQRMNTEAFF,TGTGCCAGCAGTTTAACGTCCCATCAGGTCAATCAGAGAATGAACACTGAAGCTTTCTTT
TRBJ1-1,many,TRBD1,TRBV2,CAIDRDRGWLTEAFF,TGTGCCATAGACCGGGACAGGGGTTGGCTCACTGAAGCTTTCTTT
TRBJ2-7,medium-sized,-,TRBV15,CATSRLQTDVPWYEQYF,TGTGCCACCAGCAGGCTTCAAACCGACGTTCCGTGGTACGAGCAGTACTTC
TRBJ1-4,many,-,TRBV10-3,CAISEGVNEKLFF,TGTGCCATCAGTGAAGGGGTTAATGAAAAACTGTTTTTT
TRBJ2-7,many,TRBD2,TRBV20-1,CSARRGVGTSYEQYF,TGCAGTGCTAGACGGGGCGTAGGGACTAGCTACGAGCAGTACTTC
TRBJ2-7,many,-,TRBV6-6,CASSYPQGTSHEQYF,TGTGCCAGCAGTTACCCCCAGGGAACCTCCCACGAGCAGTACTTC
TRBJ2-7,many,TRBD1,TRBV28,CASSLSNRGYEQYF,TGTGCCAGCAGTTTAAGTAACAGGGGGTACGAGCAGTACTTC
TRBJ2-4,many,-,TRBV18,CASSFRDGPRENIQYF,TGTGCCAGCTCATTCCGGGACGGACCCCGAGAAAACATTCAGTACTTC
TRBJ1-6,many,-,TRBV18,CASSPLDSHNSPLHF,TGTGCCAGCTCACCGCTGGACAGCCATAATTCACCCCTCCACTTT
TRBJ1-2,many,-,TRBV28,CASSWQADGYTF,TGTGCCAGCAGTTGGCAGGCTGATGGCTACACCTTC
TRBJ1-2,many,-,TRBV29-1,CSVALLRGGYTF,TGCAGCGTTGCTCTTCTGCGGGGTGGCTACACCTTC
TRBJ1-1,-,-,TRBV7-8,CASSLDYGVTEAFF,TGTGCCAGCAGCTTAGATTACGGGGTTACTGAAGCTTTCTTT
TRBJ2-5,many,TRBD2,TRBV7-2,CASSLSGSRETQYF,TGTGCCAGCAGCTTAAGCGGGAGTAGAGAGACCCAGTACTTC
TRBJ2-2,few,-,TRBV12-3/TRBV12-4,CASSLWGLRELFF,TGTGCCAGCAGTTTATGGGGTCTCAGGGAGCTGTTTTTT
TRBJ2-7,many,-,TRBV5-8,CASSLHYEQYF,TGTGCCAGCAGCTTACACTACGAGCAGTACTTC
TRBJ2-2,few,TRBD2,TRBV12-3/TRBV12-4,CASSKREGNTGELFF,TGTGCCAGCAGCAAGCGGGAGGGGAACACCGGGGAGCTGTTTTTT
TRBJ2-1,many,TRBD2,TRBV20-1,CSAVPGLAGAEQFF,TGCAGTGCGGTACCGGGACTAGCGGGAGCCGAGCAGTTCTTC
TRBJ2-5,many,-,TRBV5-1,CASSSLTEQETQYF,TGCGCCAGCAGCTCATTGACAGAACAAGAGACCCAGTACTTC
TRBJ2-1,few,-,TRBV12-3/TRBV12-4,CASSPGLVMNEQFF,TGTGCCAGTTCCCCGGGGCTAGTCATGAATGAGCAGTTCTTC
TRBJ2-1,-,TRBD1,TRBV7-2,CASSLGLGTGSNEQFF,TGTGCCAGCAGCTTAGGTCTTGGGACAGGGAGCAATGAGCAGTTCTTC
TRBJ2-7,few,-,TRBV29-1,CSVAWTNREQYF,TGCAGCGTCGCCTGGACTAACAGGGAGCAGTACTTC
TRBJ2-3,-,TRBD2,TRBV3-1,CASSQETSGRESTDTQYF,TGTGCCAGCAGCCAAGAGACTAGCGGGAGGGAAAGCACAGATACGCAGTATTTT
TRBJ2-7,-,-,TRBV7-9,CASSLVSYEQYF,TGTGCCAGCAGCTTAGTCTCCTACGAGCAGTACTTC
TRBJ2-3,-,-,TRBV7-9,CASSQRKGGDTQYF,TGTGCCAGCAGCCAACGTAAGGGTGGAGATACGCAGTATTTT
TRBJ1-2,many,-,TRBV12-3/TRBV12-4,CASIKGRAGGYTF,TGTGCCAGCATCAAGGGGAGGGCAGGGGGCTACACCTTC
TRBJ2-4,medium-sized,TRBD1,TRBV5-5,CASTDTGGAAKNIQYF,TGTGCCAGCACCGACACAGGGGGCGCGGCCAAAAACATTCAGTACTTC
TRBJ2-5,many,TRBD2,TRBV28,CASSKTSGSQETQYF,TGTGCCAGCAGTAAGACTAGCGGGAGCCAAGAGACCCAGTACTTC
TRBJ2-6,many,-,TRBV24-1,CASSAGANVLTF,TGTGCCAGTTCCGCCGGGGCCAACGTCCTGACTTTC
TRBJ1-6,many,TRBD1,TRBV20-1,CSASRTGDSPLHF,TGCAGTGCTAGCCGGACAGGGGATTCACCCCTCCACTTT
TRBJ1-1,many,TRBD1,TRBV7-2,CASSLVAGGRPEAFF,TGTGCCAGCAGCTTAGTCGCAGGGGGAAGACCTGAAGCTTTCTTT
TRBJ2-5,medium-sized,TRBD1,TRBV7-8,CASSLAVTGVETQYF,TGTGCCAGCAGCTTAGCTGTGACAGGGGTAGAGACCCAGTACTTC
TRBJ2-1,medium-sized,TRBD2,TRBV11-2,CASSQPGLAYNEQFF,TGTGCCAGCAGTCAACCGGGACTAGCCTACAATGAGCAGTTCTTC
TRBJ2-2,many,-,TRBV12-3/TRBV12-4,CASVGGGWTGELFF,TGTGCCAGTGTGGGAGGCGGTTGGACCGGGGAGCTGTTTTTT